The 14 T cell receptor beta chains in this list originate from one sample, sequenced in a study of cytomegalovirus exposure and HLA in healthy donors. Amplification used 60 Vbeta primers and 13 Jbeta primers. TCRdb's copy holds only in-frame clones and misses some; the assay was immunoSEQ multiplex PCR. The sample has 130,000 or so clones; the top ten hold about 2.2%. Sequenced material: PBMCs. Every receptor here comes from a woman between 18 and 30 years old in good health and CMV-seronegative.

The chain is built from TRBV27 and TRBJ2-7; D uncertain. This CDR3 comprises 12 residues. Trimming left V 8 bases short and J 6 bases short, with 14 bases between. Germline-derived CDR1 and CDR2 are MNHEY and SMNVEV (reference sequence). CDR3 nucleotides: TGTGCCAGCGCTCAGCGCCCTTCCGAGCAGTACTTC. Encoded protein: CASAQRPSEQYF.

J is TRBJ1-3 and V is TRBV14, with unresolved D. Germline V CDR1 and CDR2: SGHDN, FVKESK. The ends were cut back, 4 bases at V and 0 bases at J, with 10 bases in the middle. The CDR3 totals 15 residues. The CDR3 DNA reads as TGTGCCAGCAGCCCCGACGGGAGCTCTGGAAACACCATATATTTT. It specifies CASSPDGSSGNTIYF.

The chain couples TRBV7-9 to TRBJ1-1; D is uncertain. Germline V lookup: CDR1 SEHNR, CDR2 FQNEAQ (reference sequence). The CDR3 runs to 13 residues. Trimming took 4 bases from V and 1 from J, leaving 7 bases between them. CDR3 sequence: CASSSTENTEAFF. The CDR3 nucleotides are TGTGCCAGCAGCTCAACTGAGAACACTGAAGCTTTCTTT.

V and J are TRBV2 and TRBJ1-5, with a possible D match to TRBD1 (5 bases). Trimming cost V 2 bases and J 3 bases, with 8 bases left between them. The CDR3 contains 14 residues. In germline, CDR1 is SNHLY, CDR2 FYNNEI. DNA for the CDR3: TGTGCCAGCAGTGAAAGGGACTTCAATCAGCCCCAGCATTTT. Translating gives CASSERDFNQPQHF.

This chain joins TRBV25-1 and TRBJ1-4, with D perhaps TRBD1 (6 bases). The CDR3 sequence is 16 residues long. With 3 bases removed from V and 4 bases from J, the gap between germline ends came to 15 bases. Germline V gene data show CDR1 as MGHDK and CDR2 as SYGVNS. DNA for the CDR3: TGTGCCAGCAGTGATGATAAGGGGGGGCTTAATGAAAAACTGTTTTTT. This codes for CASSDDKGGLNEKLFF.

The CDR3 is CSVEVLAGDEQFF. In DNA form, the CDR3 reads TGCAGCGTTGAAGTCCTAGCCGGCGATGAGCAGTTCTTC. V and J are TRBV29-1 and TRBJ2-1; D may be TRBD2 (5 bases). Germline-derived CDR1 and CDR2 are SQVTM and ANQGSEA. With 1 base removed from V and 8 bases from J, the gap between germline ends came to 12 bases. This CDR3 has 13 amino acids.

The gene calls are TRBV7-6 and TRBJ1-1; the D is unclear. CDR3 length equals 13 residues. Germline CDR1 reads SGHVS; CDR2 reads FNYEAQ. With 3 bases removed from V and 6 bases from J, the gap between germline ends came to 11 bases. CDR3 in DNA: TGTGCCAGCAGCTTCGGTCGGGAATCTGAAGCTTTCTTT. Translated, it gives CASSFGRESEAFF.

The J gene is TRBJ2-1, the V gene TRBV27; 10 nucleotides match TRBD2. The CDR3 extends over 20 amino acids. Germline CDR1 is MNHEY and CDR2 is SMNVEV (reference sequence). The V and J ends lost 5 bases and 4 bases, in that order; junction bases with no gene match: 20. The CDR3: CASSSTRGALAGEVYNEQFF. DNA for the CDR3: TGTGCCAGCAGTAGCACGAGGGGGGCCCTAGCGGGAGAGGTATACAATGAGCAGTTCTTC.

This chain links TRBV27 with TRBJ2-1; a weak D match, TRBD2 (7 bases). The CDR3 is 17 amino acids. Between the trimmed V and J ends, which lost 6 bases and 0 bases, there was a span of 18 bases. Germline V gene lookup returns CDR1 MNHEY and CDR2 SMNVEV (reference sequence). The CDR3 DNA sequence: TGTGCCAGCAGGGGAGGGGGGGGAACGAGCTCCTACAATGAGCAGTTCTTC. It translates to CASRGGGGTSSYNEQFF.

As DNA, the CDR3 is TGCGCCACCATCCCCACGGGGAAGCACCAAGAGACCCAGTACTTC. Translating it yields CATIPTGKHQETQYF. This chain joins TRBV23-1 and TRBJ2-5; D may be TRBD2 (5 bases). TRBV23-1 is classed as an ORF, of uncertain function. The CDR3 runs to 15 residues. V lost 10 bases and J 0 bases, leaving 18 bases between the germline ends.

This chain links TRBV28 with TRBJ1-1; no clear D gene. This CDR3 has 12 amino acids. The germline gives CDR1 MDHEN, CDR2 SYDVKM. V was shortened by 5 bases and J by 4 bases, with 8 bases between the two germline ends. The CDR3 spells CASSLQSTEAFF. The CDR3 DNA reads as TGTGCCAGCAGTCTACAGAGCACTGAAGCTTTCTTT.

The chain employs TRBV6-1 and TRBJ1-1; 10 bases align to TRBD1. The ends lost 3 bases at V and 6 bases at J; junction bases unmatched: 10. The CDR3 consists of 16 residues. CDR1 and CDR2 from the germline V gene are MNHNS and SASEGT. CDR3 in amino acids: CASSDAVGQGHAEAFF. CDR3 sequence (DNA): TGTGCCAGCAGTGACGCCGTGGGACAGGGGCACGCTGAAGCTTTCTTT.

The chain employs TRBV29-1 and TRBJ1-1; TRBD1 might be the D (6 bases). CDR3 length: 15 amino acids. V lost 7 bases to trimming and J lost 3 bases, with 21 bases between them. Germline V gene data show CDR1 as SQVTM and CDR2 as ANQGSEA. CDR3 residues: CSADTGTLSDTEAFF. In DNA, the CDR3 is TGCAGCGCGGACACCGGGACACTTAGCGACACTGAAGCTTTCTTT.

The chain joins TRBV11-2 to TRBJ2-1, with D perhaps matching TRBD2 (6 bases). The CDR3 is made up of 15 amino acids. Germline CDR1 is SGHAT and CDR2 is FQNNGV. Trimming took off 5 bases at V and 6 bases at J, with 17 bases between the two ends. The DNA for the CDR3 is TGTGCCAGCAGCCAACTACTAGCAGGCCCCAATGAGCAGTTCTTC. This encodes CASSQLLAGPNEQFF.